This TCR beta chain was documented in a study of shared clonotypes between healthy human individuals (dated by TCRdb to 2020 to 2021). Regarding the complete study: A few men and two women, aged 18 to 49 years, made up the cohort. Per donor, three plates each were used for CD4 naive and CD4 memory, two for CD8 naive, and one for CD8 memory. Blood TCR repertoires of a handful of healthy adults were deeply sequenced to estimate repertoire size and the extent of clonotype sharing between individuals. Different laboratories and diverse techniques were used to prepare libraries and sequence TCR repertoires, to increase sequencing depth and limit assay-specific biases. Per donor, leukapheresis produced somewhere between about 0.8 and 9 billion PBMCs.

CD8 naive samples were CD45RO-negative cells positively selected for CCR7, giving a CD45RA+CCR7+ population that excluded TemRA cells. Healthy HIV-negative adults with no recently reported acute infections or vaccinations were included as donors. Only Caucasian adults living in Nashville, Tennessee, USA were represented among the donors. Blood was obtained by leukapheresis, after which PBMCs were separated by Ficoll-Histopaque density gradient centrifugation and cryopreserved in liquid nitrogen vapor phase. Purity and quantity of every magnetically sorted T cell population were checked by analytical flow cytometry. Genomic DNA was isolated from each sorted fraction and quantified by UV absorbance on a Nanodrop 2000c. Using the deep immunoSEQ assay, TCR CDR3 regions were amplified from genomic DNA by multiplex PCR. Extracted genomic DNA from each cell subset was spread evenly across all wells of several immunoSEQ 96-well plates, with each plate serving as a replicate. Each replicate PCR for sorted subsets received about 180 ng genomic DNA, equal to some 32,000 T cell genomes. Purified libraries were measured with a Qubit 3.0 fluorometer, size-checked on a Bioanalyzer 2100, and measured again with the KAPA Library Quantification kit. A separate single-read 150-cycle Illumina NextSeq 550 flow cell was used to sequence each immunoSEQ 96-well plate. From the authors' description of their analysis: Because only junctional sequences without quality scores were contained in the immunoSEQ output, filtering matching that applied to full-length reads could not be performed. To assign V/J genes and CDR3, sequences were annotated using PyIR, a Python wrapper for IgBLAST v1.9, with IMGT germline references. Reads were filtered out if the reads had weak V/J assignments (E-value above 1e-6), no CDR3, stop codons, out-of-frame junctions, or ambiguous translated residues. V3J clonotypes were defined by identical inferred V gene, J gene, and CDR3 amino acid sequence. To compute the percentage overlap between repertoires, the number of shared unique clonotypes was divided by the size of the smaller repertoire. Repertoire richness was assessed with RTK rarefaction, the Chao1 estimator, and Recon v2.1 estimates of unobserved clonotypes. Generation probabilities were computed with OLGA for all TCRbeta clonotypes obtained by the gDNA method from several donors. TCRdb took over this immuneACCESS table, retaining in-frame rearrangements with V and J assigned. Such tables are incomplete; in checked studies, under half of the missing clones stem from an unresolved V gene, and the remainder is unexplained. The V and J calls and clone size come from that table; D and trimming were worked out from the DNA. Counted in this sample were millions of clones; just over 90% of them appeared once. Together, the top ten hold under 2% of the sample.

The research as a whole found: Higher generation probabilities were observed for clonotypes shared by all four sorted-subset donors than for non-shared clonotypes. Only blood was sampled, and tissue TCR repertoires likely differ from those in blood. The genetic and exposure-history diversity represented was limited by the small number of donors. Even with the large sequencing depth, rarefaction of the sorted-subset datasets indicated that sequencing was incomplete. Based on pairwise subsampling, the degree of clonotype sharing among donors was expected to be affected by sequencing depth. Estimated clonotype richness was generally larger for naive than for memory subsets. When a handful of donors were compared, the shared fraction of clonotypes was roughly 4.8% for naive CD4, 3.5% to 4% for naive CD8, more than 2% for memory CD4, and 0.35% to 0.4% for memory CD8.

A remark on this clone: Its antigen is currently not known. No much larger clone exists at a distance of one base, and base qualities are not known.

The sequence came from a man younger than 30 in good health. Some clones in this sample may be carry-over from other donors' samples. Sequencing was done on a sample of naive CD8+ T cells from PBMCs. The cell subset or site tag for this specimen amounts to: CD45RA+CCR7+.

The CDR3: CASSFGRGANYGYTF. The DNA sequence follows: TGTGCCAGCAGCTTTGGCAGGGGAGCCAACTATGGCTACACCTTC. Recombination joined TRBV7-9 with TRBJ1-2; a weak D assignment points to TRBD1 (6 bases agree). The CDR3 measures 15 amino acids from cysteine to phenylalanine. This entry keeps only the CDR3 DNA: 45 bases, framed from base 1. Via the germline V gene (reference sequence), CDR1 is SEHNR and CDR2 FQNEAQ. V is reduced by 3 bases and J by 2 bases, leaving a spacing of 13 bases between them. Reference TRBV7-9 and TRBJ1-2 genes cover what lies past the CDR3, so the full variable domain is DTGVSQNPRHKITKRGQNVTFRCDPISEHNRLYWYRQTLGQGPEFLTYFQNEAQLEKSRLLSDRFSAERPKGSFSTLEIQRTEQGDSAMYLCASSFGRGANYGYTFGSGTRLTVV.